This TCR beta chain was sequenced in a study of blood T cell repertoires in COVID-19. Background on the study: PBMCs, B-cell-depleted T cells, or T cells provided the cDNA or gDNA that made up the material.

Trimming cost V 7 bases and J 0 bases; bases outside gene matches: 8. The CDR3 runs 15 residues. Germline V lookup: CDR1 LNHDA, CDR2 SQIVND (reference sequence). Sequencing used immunoSEQ multiplex PCR; TCRdb keeps in-frame clones, though not all of them. Among almost 80,000 clones listed, approximately 80% were seen once. The specimen sequenced was peripheral blood. This receptor was identified in a woman aged 65 to 85 with acute or convalescent COVID-19. The chain employs TRBV19 and TRBJ1-2; 7 nucleotides line up with TRBD1. In DNA form, the CDR3 reads TGTGCCAGTAAGGGGGCCCTCACCGCTAACTATGGCTACACCTTC. The encoded protein is CASKGALTANYGYTF. Complete variable domain (other parts from reference TRBV19 and TRBJ1-2): DGGITQSPKYLFRKEGQNVTLSCEQNLNHDAMYWYRQDPGQGLRLIYYSQIVNDFQKGDIAEGYSVSREKKESFPLTVTSAQKNPTAFYLCASKGALTANYGYTFGSGTRLTVV.